This TCR beta chain comes out of a study of neurological immune-mediated disorders. Time point given: longitudinal time-point 3. The cDNA was generated by 5'RACE with 10-nucleotide random UMIs. TCRdb ran MiXCR on the 5' RACE reads and lists one entry per CDR3 protein. The sample has more than 100,000 distinct CDR3 sequences, 10% to 12% seen once. Findings and limits, study-wide: Multiple sclerosis patients had less TCR clonal expansion than even healthy controls, unlike HTLV-1-associated myelopathy.

In its sample, this clonotype was seen many times. The antigen is unknown. The receptor's source is a female donor with HTLV-1-associated myelopathy (HAM/TSP). Sequences were obtained from PBMCs.

This CDR3 reads CASSRNDVAYNSPLHF. DNA of the CDR3: TGTGCCAGCAGCCGCAATGACGTGGCTTATAATTCACCCCTCCACTTT. This chain joins TRBV7-6 and TRBJ1-6; unclear D gene. Trimming removed 5 bases from V and 4 bases from J, with 15 bases in between. CDR3 length equals 16 residues. From germline, CDR1 is SGHVS and CDR2 FNYEAQ.